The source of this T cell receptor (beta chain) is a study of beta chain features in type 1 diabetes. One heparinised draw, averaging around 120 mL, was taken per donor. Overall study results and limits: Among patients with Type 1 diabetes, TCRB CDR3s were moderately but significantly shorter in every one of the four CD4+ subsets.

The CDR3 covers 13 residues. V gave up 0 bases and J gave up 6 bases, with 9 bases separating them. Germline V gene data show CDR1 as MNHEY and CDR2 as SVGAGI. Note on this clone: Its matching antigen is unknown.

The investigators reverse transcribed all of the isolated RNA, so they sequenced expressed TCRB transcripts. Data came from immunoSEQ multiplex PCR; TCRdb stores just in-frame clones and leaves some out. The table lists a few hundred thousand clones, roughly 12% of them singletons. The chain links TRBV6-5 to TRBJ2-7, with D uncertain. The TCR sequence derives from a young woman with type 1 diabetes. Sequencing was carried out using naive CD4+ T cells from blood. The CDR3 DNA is TGTGCCAGCAGTTACTCGAACGGGTTCGAGCAGTACTTC. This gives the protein CASSYSNGFEQYF.